This T cell receptor beta chain was captured by sequencing in a study of shared clonotypes between healthy human individuals. This clone was seen ten or more times. Data came from immunoSEQ multiplex PCR; TCRdb stores just in-frame clones and leaves some out. The repertoire holds roughly 95,000 clones, more than 45% seen once, with over 12% in the top ten. The sequence derives from a woman aged 40 to 50 in good health. Some clones in this sample may be carry-over from other donors' samples. Sample: PBMCs.

CDR3 amino acids: CASSETGGNYGYTF. The CDR3 DNA reads TGTGCCAGCAGCGAGACAGGGGGCAACTATGGCTACACCTTC. The V gene is TRBV9, the J gene TRBJ1-2; 10 nucleotides agree with TRBD1. Germline V CDR1 and CDR2: SGDLS, YYNGEE. CDR3 length: 14 residues. After removal of 3 bases from V and 2 bases from J, the junction contained 1 base not matched to a gene. Looking up the rest from reference TRBV9 and TRBJ1-2 gives the full variable domain: DSGVTQTPKHLITATGQRVTLRCSPRSGDLSVYWYQQSLDQGLQFLIQYYNGEERAKGNILERFSAQQFPDLHSELNLSSLELGDSALYFCASSETGGNYGYTFGSGTRLTVV.